The 5 T cell receptor beta chains below all came from one sample that was sequenced in a study of T-cell memory formation after mild COVID-19. TCRdb fed the 5' RACE reads into MiXCR, producing one record per CDR3 protein. Altogether some 97,000 distinct CDR3 sequences are present, roughly 10% being singletons, with the ten largest covering approximately 39%. The material sequenced was PBMCs or a T cell subset sorted from them (not recorded which). Receptors originate from a man younger than 30 who had mild COVID-19 (a few samples of this study predate the infection). Cell type and time point are not known.

This chain connects TRBV6-2 or TRBV6-3 to TRBJ2-1; D not resolved. V was shortened by 10 bases and J by 7 bases, with 11 bases between the two germline ends. The CDR3 contains 11 residues. Germline CDR1 is MNHEY and CDR2 is SVGEGT. The CDR3 bases are TGTGCCACCTCCTGGAGTAATGAGCAGTTCTTC. This sequence encodes CATSWSNEQFF.

There are many counts of this clonotype. This chain connects TRBV7-8 to TRBJ2-1; no definite D call. The germline V gene encodes CDR1 SGHVS and CDR2 FQNEAQ. Trimming shortened V by 1 base and J by 3 bases, and 7 bases separated the two germline ends. CDR3 size: 14 residues. CDR3: CASSLGQYYNEQFF. The CDR3 region has the DNA TGTGCCAGCAGCTTAGGGCAGTACTACAATGAGCAGTTCTTC.

This clonotype came up a few times. The chain has TRBV7-9 and TRBJ2-2; TRBD2 might be the D (6 bases). The germline CDR1 and CDR2 sequences are SEHNR and FQNEAQ (reference sequence). Trimming cost V 5 bases and J 7 bases, with 8 bases left between them. The CDR3 spans 12 residues. In DNA, the CDR3 is TGTGCCAGCAGCCAGACTAGCGGGGAGCTGTTTTTT. This gives the protein CASSQTSGELFF.

This clonotype was counted only a few times. The DNA for the CDR3 is TGTGCCAGCAGCAGGACACTCAATCAGCCCCAGCATTTT. It codes for CASSRTLNQPQHF. The genes are TRBV7-6 and TRBJ1-5; tentatively, D is TRBD1 (5 bases). Germline V gene sequence: CDR1 SGHVS, CDR2 FNYEAQ. V was pared by 5 bases and J by 3 bases, with 8 bases between. This CDR3 region has 13 residues.

The chain carries TRBV7-6 and TRBJ2-5, with 9 bases matching TRBD1. The junction had 10 bases not matched to a gene; V was cut back by 4 bases and J by 10 bases. Germline values: CDR1 SGHVS, CDR2 FNYEAQ. The CDR3 runs to 14 residues. CDR3 residues: CASSSRDRERGQYF. The CDR3 bases are TGTGCCAGCAGCTCCCGGGACAGGGAGAGGGGCCAGTACTTC.